The entry below gives a single T cell receptor beta chain sequence along with its context. Which antigen it targets is not known. This sample was taken from a study of T cells expressing NK-cell markers (dated by TCRdb to about 2020). For the study in its entirety: In sorted CD3+CD56+NKG2C+, CD3+CD56+NKG2C- and CD3+CD56-NKG2C+ T-cell subsets from several donors, TCR beta-chain repertoires were profiled. Seven of the eight sequenced donors were HCMV-seropositive and one was HCMV-seronegative. The eight sequenced donors were randomly selected healthy volunteers, three men and five women. Illumina HiSeq 2000/2500, MiSeq or NextSeq was used to sequence libraries as 2 x 150 bp reads.

In the germline V gene, CDR1 corresponds to SGHAT and CDR2 to FQNNGV. The CDR3, cysteine through phenylalanine, is 11 amino acids long. A DNA sequence was not provided. Sequencing instrument: Illumina HiSeq 2000. TCR beta cDNA libraries were made by 5'RACE template switching that added a universal primer site and unique molecular identifiers. cDNA synthesis was primed from the TCR beta constant segment, followed by two successive PCR amplification steps. The paper's data handling went like this. MIGEC was used to demultiplex reads and group the reads by UMI, and MiTCR was used to assemble and quantify clonotypes. To exclude erroneous sequences, any TCR cDNA sequence not supported by at least two reads was discarded. The tcR package was used for downstream repertoire analysis, and clonotypes were matched across fractions by CDR3 nucleotide sequence plus V segment. VDJmatch was used to annotate antigen specificity against VDJdb, with one amino acid substitution allowed in CDR3. TCRdb reprocessed the reads into one record per CDR3 protein sequence, lacking DNA. The V and J calls and clone size are TCRdb's, not the authors'. The sample table holds under 500,000 distinct CDR3 sequences. The ten largest clones represent 6% to 8% of the sample.

To determine HCMV serostatus, a commercial ELISA kit was used to detect HCMV-specific IgG in serum. Peripheral blood mononuclear cells were isolated from blood by Ficoll density gradient centrifugation. The investigation overall reported the following: In over 5 donors, the dominant CD3+CD56+NKG2C+ clonotypes were among the top 10 CD8+ clonotypes and accounted for about 1.0-7.5% of CD8+ T cells. Those dominant clonotypes were again the most abundant among CD3+CD56-NKG2C+ cells in a handful of donors, at roughly 25-60.1%. Whether the expanded NKG2C-expressing T cell clones were specific for HCMV antigens remained unclear.

This clonotype was obtained from a woman aged 18 to 75 in good health. Specimen: blood T cells: a sorted CD56 or NKG2C T cell subset, CD4+ or CD8+ T cells, or bulk PBMC T cells (not recorded which). The sequence joins TRBV11-2 to TRBJ2-1. CDR3 region: CASSLEAKQFF.